The next 9 T cell receptor beta chains were all read from a single sample in a study of shared clonotypes between healthy human individuals. Assay: immunoSEQ multiplex PCR; the TCRdb copy retains only in-frame clones and omits some. The sample records about 1 million clones, under 80% being singletons. Source material: memory CD4+ T cells sorted from blood. Regarding subset: CD45RA-negative fraction. The receptors stem from a man between 18 and 29 years old in good health.

A single count supports this clone. This chain connects TRBV9 to TRBJ1-5; D ambiguous. The V end was cut by 1 base, the J end by 1 base, with 18 bases between. The CDR3 spans 18 residues. Germline CDR1 and CDR2: SGDLS and YYNGEE. In nucleotides, the CDR3 is TGTGCCAGCAGCGTATGGCAACAGCAGACATGGAGCAATCAGCCCCAGCATTTT. This sequence encodes CASSVWQQQTWSNQPQHF.

V usage is TRBV10-1 and J usage is TRBJ2-1, with 9 bases fitting TRBD2. In germline, CDR1 is WNHNN, CDR2 SYGVQD (reference sequence). Trimming removed 3 bases from V and 8 bases from J; junction bases left unmatched: 8. There are 15 residues in the CDR3. CDR3 sequence reads: CASSDLGTSRDEQFF. CDR3 coding DNA: TGCGCCAGCAGTGATTTAGGGACTAGCCGAGATGAGCAGTTCTTC.

This chain uses TRBV6-5 with TRBJ2-7, with 13 nucleotides matching TRBD2. Germline-derived CDR1 and CDR2 are MNHEY and SVGAGI. The J segment lost 7 bases and the V segment lost 6 bases, leaving 9 bases of the junction unmatched. This CDR3 is 15 amino acids long. CDR3 region: CASRPGLAGVGEQYF. DNA for the CDR3: TGTGCCAGCAGGCCTGGACTAGCGGGAGTAGGGGAGCAGTACTTC.

The chain uses TRBV6-1 and TRBJ1-1; TRBD1 matches 9 bases. V was pared by 6 bases and J by 13 bases, with 9 bases of the junction left unmatched. CDR3 size: 12 residues. CDR1 is MNHNS, CDR2 SASEGT, per germline. The CDR3 nucleotides read TGTGCCAGCAGCGGTACGACAGGGGGTGTTTTCTTT. Translated, it gives CASSGTTGGVFF.

CDR3 DNA sequence: TGCGCCAGTGCGGGGGCAACAGGTGAGCAGTTCTTC. Encoded protein: CASAGATGEQFF. The chain links TRBV10-1 to TRBJ2-1, with a tentative D call TRBD2 (7 bases). Per germline, CDR1 WNHNN and CDR2 SYGVQD (reference sequence). V shed 9 bases and J shed 9 bases, with 15 bases lying between them. This CDR3 region has 12 residues.

This clone was recorded only once. V gene TRBV5-4 combines with J gene TRBJ1-3, with D possibly TRBD1 on 6 matching bases. Germline V CDR1 and CDR2: SGHNT, YYREEE (reference sequence). This CDR3 contains 13 residues. V dropped 4 bases and J dropped 9 bases, with 14 bases sitting between them. CDR3 DNA sequence: TGTGCCAGCAGCCTGGACAGCGGTTTCACCATATATTTT. Its translation is CASSLDSGFTIYF.

The CDR3 nucleotides are TGTGCCAGCTCACCAGGGGGGACAGGGCTCAACGAGCAGTACTTC. Residues: CASSPGGTGLNEQYF. This sequence joins TRBV18 and TRBJ2-7, with TRBD1 matching over 9 bases. CDR1 KGHSH and CDR2 LQKENI come from the germline V gene. Unmatched junction bases numbered 7, after V lost 2 bases and J lost 5 bases. The CDR3 contains 15 residues.

This clone was seen just once. V and J are TRBV4-3 and TRBJ2-5, with 9 bases that match TRBD2. The assigned J gene may be wrong: the sequence end matches TRBJ2-7 better. The germline CDR1 and CDR2 sequences are LGHNA and YSLEER. The CDR3 is 15 residues long. CDR3: CASSLSSGADYEQYF. CDR3 sequence (DNA): TGCGCCAGCAGCCTGTCTAGCGGGGCCGACTACGAGCAGTACTTC.

The chain links TRBV15 to TRBJ2-7, with a weak D call TRBD1 (6 bases). The CDR3 extends over 14 amino acids. Trimming pared 5 bases from V and 2 bases from J, leaving 13 bases between. Germline CDR1 and CDR2: LNHNV and YYDKDF (reference sequence). In DNA form, the CDR3 reads TGTGCCACCAGCTCGGGAAAGGGGGCCTACGAGCAGTACTTC. Its translation is CATSSGKGAYEQYF.